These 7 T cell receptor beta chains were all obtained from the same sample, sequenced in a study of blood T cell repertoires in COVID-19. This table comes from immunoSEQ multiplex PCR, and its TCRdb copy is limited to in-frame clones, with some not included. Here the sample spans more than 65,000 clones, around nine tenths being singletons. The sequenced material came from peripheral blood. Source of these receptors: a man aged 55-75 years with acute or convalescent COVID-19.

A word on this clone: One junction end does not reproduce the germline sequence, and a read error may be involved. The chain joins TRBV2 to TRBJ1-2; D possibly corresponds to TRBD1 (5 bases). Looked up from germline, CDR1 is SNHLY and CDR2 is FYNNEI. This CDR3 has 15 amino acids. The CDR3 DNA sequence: TGTGCCAGCAGAGGTCAAGACAGTATCCTCTATAGCTACACCTTC. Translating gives CASRGQDSILYSYTF. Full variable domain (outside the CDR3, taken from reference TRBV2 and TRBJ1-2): EPEVTQTPSHQVTQMGQEVILRCVPISNHLYFYWYRQILGQKVEFLVSFYNNEISEKSEIFDDQFSVERPDGSNFTLKIRSTKLEDSAMYFCASRGQDSILYSYTFGSGTRLTVV.

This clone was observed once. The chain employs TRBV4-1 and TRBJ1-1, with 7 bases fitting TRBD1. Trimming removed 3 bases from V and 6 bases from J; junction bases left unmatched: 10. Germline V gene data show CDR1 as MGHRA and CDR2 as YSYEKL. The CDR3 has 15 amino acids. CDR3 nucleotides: TGCGCCAGCAGCCAGGTACAGGGGCCGGACCCTGAAGCTTTCTTT. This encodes CASSQVQGPDPEAFF.

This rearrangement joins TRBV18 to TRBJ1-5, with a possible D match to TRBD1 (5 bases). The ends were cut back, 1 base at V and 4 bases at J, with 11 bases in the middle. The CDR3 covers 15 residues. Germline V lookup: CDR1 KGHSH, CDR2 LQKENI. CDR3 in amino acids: CASSPQATVNQPQHF. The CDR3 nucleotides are TGTGCCAGCTCACCACAAGCGACAGTTAATCAGCCCCAGCATTTT.

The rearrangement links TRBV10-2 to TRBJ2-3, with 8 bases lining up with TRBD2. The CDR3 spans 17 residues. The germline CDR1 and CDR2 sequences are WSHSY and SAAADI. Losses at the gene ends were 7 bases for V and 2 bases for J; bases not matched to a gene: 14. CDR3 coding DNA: TGCGCCAGCATGAGTGGCGCGCGGGGGGCAGCCACAGATACGCAGTATTTT. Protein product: CASMSGARGAATDTQYF.

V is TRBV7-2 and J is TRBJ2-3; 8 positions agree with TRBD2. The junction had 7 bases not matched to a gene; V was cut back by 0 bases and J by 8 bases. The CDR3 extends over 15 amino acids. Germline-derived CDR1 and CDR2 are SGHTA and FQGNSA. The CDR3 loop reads CASSLAAGGHTTQYF. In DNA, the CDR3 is TGTGCCAGCAGCTTAGCGGCGGGGGGCCACACTACGCAGTATTTT.

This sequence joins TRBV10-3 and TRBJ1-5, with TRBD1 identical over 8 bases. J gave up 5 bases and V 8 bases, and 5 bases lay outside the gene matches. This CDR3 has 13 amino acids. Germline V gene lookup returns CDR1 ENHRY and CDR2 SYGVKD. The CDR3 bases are TGTGCCATCGCGGACAGGGAGGATCAGCCCCAGCATTTT. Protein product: CAIADREDQPQHF.

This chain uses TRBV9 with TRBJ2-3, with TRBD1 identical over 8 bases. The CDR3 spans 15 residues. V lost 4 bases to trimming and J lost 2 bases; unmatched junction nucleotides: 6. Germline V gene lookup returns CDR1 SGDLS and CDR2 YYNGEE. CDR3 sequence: CASSSTGGLTDTQYF. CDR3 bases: TGTGCCAGCAGCTCAACAGGGGGACTCACAGATACGCAGTATTTT.